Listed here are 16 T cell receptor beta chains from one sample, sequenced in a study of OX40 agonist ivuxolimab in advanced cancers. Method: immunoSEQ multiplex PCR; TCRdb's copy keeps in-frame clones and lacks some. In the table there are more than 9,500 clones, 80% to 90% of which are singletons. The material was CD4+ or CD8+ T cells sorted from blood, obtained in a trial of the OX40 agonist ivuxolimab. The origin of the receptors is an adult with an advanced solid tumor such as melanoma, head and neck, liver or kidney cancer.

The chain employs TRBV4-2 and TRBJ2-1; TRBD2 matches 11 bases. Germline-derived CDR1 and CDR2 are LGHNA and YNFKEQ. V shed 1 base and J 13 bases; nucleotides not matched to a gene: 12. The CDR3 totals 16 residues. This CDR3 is CASSQAGSSGGAVQFF. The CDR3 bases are TGTGCCAGCAGCCAAGCTGGGAGTAGCGGGGGGGCCGTACAGTTCTTC.

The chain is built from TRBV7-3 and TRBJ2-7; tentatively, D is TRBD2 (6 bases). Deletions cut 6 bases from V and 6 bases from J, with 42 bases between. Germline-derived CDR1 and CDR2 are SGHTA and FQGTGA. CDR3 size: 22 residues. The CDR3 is CASREPGGPGDARANQLSEQYF. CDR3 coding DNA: TGTGCCAGCAGGGAGCCCGGAGGGCCCGGGGACGCCAGGGCCAACCAACTCTCCGAGCAGTACTTC.

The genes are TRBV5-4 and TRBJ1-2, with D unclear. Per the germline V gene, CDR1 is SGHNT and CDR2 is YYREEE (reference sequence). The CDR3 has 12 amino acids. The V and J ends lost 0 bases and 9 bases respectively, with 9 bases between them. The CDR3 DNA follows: TGTGCCAGCAGCTTGGAGCCAGCTAGCTACACCTTC. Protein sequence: CASSLEPASYTF.

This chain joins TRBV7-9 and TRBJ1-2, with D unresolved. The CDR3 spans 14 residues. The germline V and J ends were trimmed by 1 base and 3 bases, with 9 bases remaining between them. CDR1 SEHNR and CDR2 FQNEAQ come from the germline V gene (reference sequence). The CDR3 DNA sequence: TGTGCCAGCAGCTTAGTGGGGTCTTACTATGGCTACACCTTC. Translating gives CASSLVGSYYGYTF.

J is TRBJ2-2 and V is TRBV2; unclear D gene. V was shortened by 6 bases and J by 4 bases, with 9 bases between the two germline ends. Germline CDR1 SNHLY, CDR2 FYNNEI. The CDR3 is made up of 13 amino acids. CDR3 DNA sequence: TGTGCCAGCAGCGCTGACCCCACCGGGGAGCTGTTTTTT. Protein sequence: CASSADPTGELFF.

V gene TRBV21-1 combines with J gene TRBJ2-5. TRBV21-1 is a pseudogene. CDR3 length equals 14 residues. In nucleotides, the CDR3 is TGTGCCAGCAGAAGCAAGGGCGCCCAAGAGACCCAGTACTTC. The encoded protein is CASRSKGAQETQYF.

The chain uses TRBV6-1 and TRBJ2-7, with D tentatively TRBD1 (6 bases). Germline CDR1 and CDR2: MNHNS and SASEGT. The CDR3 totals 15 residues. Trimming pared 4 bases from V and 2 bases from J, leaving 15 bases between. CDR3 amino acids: CASSVFRDITYEQYF. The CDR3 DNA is TGTGCCAGCAGTGTTTTTCGGGACATCACCTACGAGCAGTACTTC.

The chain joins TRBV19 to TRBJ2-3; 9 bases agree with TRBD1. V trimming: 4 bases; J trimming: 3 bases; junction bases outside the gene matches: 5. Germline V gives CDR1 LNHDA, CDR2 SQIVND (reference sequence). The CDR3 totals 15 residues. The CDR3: CASSTTGGLTDTQYF. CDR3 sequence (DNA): TGTGCCAGTAGTACAACAGGGGGCTTAACAGATACGCAGTATTTT.

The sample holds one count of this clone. The CDR3 bases are TGTGCCAGTAGTCCCGCCATGAACACTGAAGCTTTCTTT. The encoded protein is CASSPAMNTEAFF. The chain links TRBV19 to TRBJ1-1; D not resolved. V gave up 5 bases and J gave up 0 bases, with 7 bases separating them. Germline V gene sequence: CDR1 LNHDA, CDR2 SQIVND (reference sequence). There are 13 residues in the CDR3.

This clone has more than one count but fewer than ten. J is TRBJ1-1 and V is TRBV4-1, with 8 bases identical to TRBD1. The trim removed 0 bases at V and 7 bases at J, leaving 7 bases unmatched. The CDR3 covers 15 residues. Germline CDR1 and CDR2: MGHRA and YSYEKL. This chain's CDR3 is CASSQDRNRGSEAFF. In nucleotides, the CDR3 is TGCGCCAGCAGCCAAGATCGTAACAGGGGGAGTGAAGCTTTCTTT.

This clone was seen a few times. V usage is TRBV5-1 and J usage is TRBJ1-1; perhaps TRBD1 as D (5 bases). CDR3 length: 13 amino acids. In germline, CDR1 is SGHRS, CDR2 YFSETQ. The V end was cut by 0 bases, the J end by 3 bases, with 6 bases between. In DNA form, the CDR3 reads TGCGCCAGCAGCTTGGCCAGGGACACTGAAGCTTTCTTT. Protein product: CASSLARDTEAFF.

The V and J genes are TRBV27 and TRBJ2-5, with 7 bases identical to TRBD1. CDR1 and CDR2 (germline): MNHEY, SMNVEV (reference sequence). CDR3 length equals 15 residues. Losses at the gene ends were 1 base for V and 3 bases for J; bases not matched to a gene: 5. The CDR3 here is CASSLLRDSKETQYF. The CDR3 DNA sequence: TGTGCCAGCAGTTTATTACGGGACAGCAAAGAGACCCAGTACTTC.

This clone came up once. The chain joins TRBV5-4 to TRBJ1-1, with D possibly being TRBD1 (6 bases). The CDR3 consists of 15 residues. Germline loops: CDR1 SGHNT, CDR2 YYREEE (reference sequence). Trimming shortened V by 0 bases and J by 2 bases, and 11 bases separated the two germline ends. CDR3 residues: CASSLGQGINTEAFF. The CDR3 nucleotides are TGTGCCAGCAGCTTGGGGCAGGGGATTAACACTGAAGCTTTCTTT.

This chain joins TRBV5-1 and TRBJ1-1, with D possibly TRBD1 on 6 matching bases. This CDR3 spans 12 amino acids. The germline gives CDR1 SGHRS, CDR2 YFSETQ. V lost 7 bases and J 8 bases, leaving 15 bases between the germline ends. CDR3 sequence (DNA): TGCGCCAGCGCCGCCGGGGGCAGAGAAGCTTTCTTT. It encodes CASAAGGREAFF.

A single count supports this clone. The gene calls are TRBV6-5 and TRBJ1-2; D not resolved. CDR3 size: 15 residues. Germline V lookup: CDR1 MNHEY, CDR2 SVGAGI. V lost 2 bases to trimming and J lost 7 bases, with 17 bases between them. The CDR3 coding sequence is TGTGCCAGCAGTTACACACCCCCCTGGCGAGGTGGCTACACCTTC. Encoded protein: CASSYTPPWRGGYTF.

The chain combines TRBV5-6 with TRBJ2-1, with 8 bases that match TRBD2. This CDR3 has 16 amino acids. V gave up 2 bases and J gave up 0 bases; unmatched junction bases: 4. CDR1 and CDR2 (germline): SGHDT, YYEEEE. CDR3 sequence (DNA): TGTGCCAGCAGCTTTTCACTAGCGGACTCCTACAATGAGCAGTTCTTC. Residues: CASSFSLADSYNEQFF.